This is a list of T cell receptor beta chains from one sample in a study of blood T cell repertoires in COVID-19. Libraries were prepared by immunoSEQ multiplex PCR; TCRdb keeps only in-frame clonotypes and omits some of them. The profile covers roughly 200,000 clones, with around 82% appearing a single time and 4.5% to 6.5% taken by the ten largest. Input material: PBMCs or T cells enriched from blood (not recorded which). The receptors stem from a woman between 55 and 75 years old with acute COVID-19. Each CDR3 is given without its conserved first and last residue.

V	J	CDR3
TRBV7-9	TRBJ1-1	ASSLQNTEAF
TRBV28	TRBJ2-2	ASSPGQGANTGELF
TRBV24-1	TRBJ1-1	ATSDGSQGGRSEAF
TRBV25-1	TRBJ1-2	ASSESGTVNRYGYT
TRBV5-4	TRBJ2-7	ASSQAGSSSYEQY
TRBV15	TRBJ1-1	ATSREMTIPTAAF
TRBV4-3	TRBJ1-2	ASSRDRTYEGYT
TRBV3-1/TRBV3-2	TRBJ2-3	ASSQTSGAPFPDTQY
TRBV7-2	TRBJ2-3	ASSGQAGGISTDTQY
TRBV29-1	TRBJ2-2	SVVDGSLF
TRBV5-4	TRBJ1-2	ASSPGMGQGGPQGGYT
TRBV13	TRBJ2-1	ASSNSLAGSSYNEQF
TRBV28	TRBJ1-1	ASNPRNGNTEAF
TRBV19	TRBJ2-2	ASSMWGRVNTGELF
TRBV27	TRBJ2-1	AGPQGWIYNEQF
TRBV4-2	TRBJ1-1	ASSQTPDRNTEAF
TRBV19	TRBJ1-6	ASSAPRGESPLH
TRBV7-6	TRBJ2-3	ASSLAHTDTQY
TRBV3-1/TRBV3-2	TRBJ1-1	ASSLTSRGALANTEAF
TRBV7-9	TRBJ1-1	ASSRRGTGGRTEAF
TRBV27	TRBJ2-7	ASSSKASWAGGVVYEQY
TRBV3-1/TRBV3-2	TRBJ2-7	ASSQRQGTDEQY